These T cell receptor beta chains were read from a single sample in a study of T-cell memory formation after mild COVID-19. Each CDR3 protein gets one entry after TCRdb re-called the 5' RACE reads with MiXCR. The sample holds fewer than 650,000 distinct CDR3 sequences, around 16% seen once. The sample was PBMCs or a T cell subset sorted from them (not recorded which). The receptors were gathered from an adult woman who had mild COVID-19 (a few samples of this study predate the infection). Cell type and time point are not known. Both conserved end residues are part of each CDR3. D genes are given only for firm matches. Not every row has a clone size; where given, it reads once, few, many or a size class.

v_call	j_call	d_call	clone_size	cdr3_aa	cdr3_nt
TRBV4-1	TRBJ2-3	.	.	CASSQAIGGPSTDTQYF	TGCGCCAGCAGCCAAGCGATCGGGGGGCCGTCCACAGATACGCAGTATTTT
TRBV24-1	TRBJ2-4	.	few	CATSDGTKNIQYF	TGTGCCACCTCGGACGGTACCAAAAACATTCAGTACTTC
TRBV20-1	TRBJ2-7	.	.	CSAGVPGLTYEQYF	TGCAGTGCTGGCGTACCGGGACTCACGTACGAGCAGTACTTC
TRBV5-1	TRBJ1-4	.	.	CASGYRDSTNEKLFF	TGCGCCAGCGGGTACAGGGATTCAACTAATGAAAAACTGTTTTTT
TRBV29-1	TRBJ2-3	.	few	CSSCPTTDTQYF	TGCAGCTCATGTCCTACTACAGATACGCAGTATTTT
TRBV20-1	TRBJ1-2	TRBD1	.	CSAYPRVSDRENYGYTF	TGCAGTGCTTATCCTAGGGTGTCGGACAGGGAAAACTATGGCTACACCTTC
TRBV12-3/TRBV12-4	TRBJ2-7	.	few	CASSFLVLEQYF	TGTGCCAGCAGTTTTTTAGTCCTCGAGCAGTACTTC
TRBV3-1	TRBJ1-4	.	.	CASSPLWSGHRPTNEKLFF	TGTGCCAGCAGCCCCCTATGGTCGGGCCATAGACCAACTAATGAAAAACTGTTTTTT
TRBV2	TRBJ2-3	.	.	CAGTGTPATTDTQYF	TGTGCCGGCACCGGGACACCAGCCACCACAGATACGCAGTATTTT
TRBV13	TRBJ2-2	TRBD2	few	CASTHSGAGELFF	TGTGCCAGCACTCATAGCGGGGCCGGGGAGCTGTTTTTT
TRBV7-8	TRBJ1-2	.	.	CASSLGGVRDGYTF	TGTGCCAGCAGCTTAGGGGGAGTTAGGGATGGCTACACCTTC
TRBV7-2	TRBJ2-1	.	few	CASSDMDNEQFF	TGTGCCAGCAGCGACATGGACAATGAGCAGTTCTTC
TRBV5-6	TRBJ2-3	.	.	CASSLPVQRADTQYF	TGTGCCAGCAGCTTACCGGTCCAAAGGGCAGATACGCAGTATTTT
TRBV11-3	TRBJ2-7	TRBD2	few	CASSSRGGRSYEQYF	TGTGCCAGCAGTTCCCGGGGGGGACGTTCCTACGAGCAGTACTTC
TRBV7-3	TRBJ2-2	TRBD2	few	CASSFGTSGRAYGGELFF	TGTGCCAGCAGCTTTGGAACTAGCGGGAGGGCCTACGGCGGGGAGCTGTTTTTT
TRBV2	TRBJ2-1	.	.	CASSAGHFQEQFF	TGTGCCAGCAGCGCCGGACACTTCCAGGAGCAGTTCTTC
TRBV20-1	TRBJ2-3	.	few	CSARDIGGPGGDTQYF	TGCAGTGCTAGAGATATAGGGGGACCCGGTGGGGATACGCAGTATTTT
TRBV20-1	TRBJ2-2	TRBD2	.	CSAERGLGTGELFF	TGCAGTGCTGAGCGGGGGCTAGGTACCGGGGAGCTGTTTTTT
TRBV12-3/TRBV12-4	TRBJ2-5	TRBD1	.	CASTPTGDSQETQYF	TGTGCCAGCACTCCGACCGGGGACAGCCAAGAGACCCAGTACTTC
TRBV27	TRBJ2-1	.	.	CASSFWGGQFF	TGTGCCAGCAGTTTCTGGGGTGGGCAGTTCTTC
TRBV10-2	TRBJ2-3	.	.	CASRESPTSTDTQYF	TGCGCCAGCAGGGAGTCCCCTACGAGCACAGATACGCAGTATTTT
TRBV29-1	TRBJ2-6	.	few	CSVYLHDSGANVLTF	TGCAGCGTTTACCTACATGACTCTGGGGCCAACGTCCTGACTTTC
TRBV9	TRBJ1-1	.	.	CASSPWGSMNTEAFF	TGTGCCAGCAGCCCATGGGGGAGCATGAACACTGAAGCTTTCTTT
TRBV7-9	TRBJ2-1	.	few	CASSWQGSGEQFF	TGTGCCAGCAGCTGGCAGGGGTCGGGTGAGCAGTTCTTC
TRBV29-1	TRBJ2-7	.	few	CSVRTESYYEQYF	TGCAGCGTTCGGACTGAGAGTTACTACGAGCAGTACTTC
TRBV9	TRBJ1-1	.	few	CASSAAPGQEAFF	TGTGCCAGCAGCGCCGCCCCGGGTCAAGAAGCTTTCTTT
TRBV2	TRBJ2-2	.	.	CASSDGVDSGELFF	TGTGCCAGCAGTGATGGCGTGGATTCCGGGGAGCTGTTTTTT
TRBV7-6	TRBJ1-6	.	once	CASSLLEGGGSPLHF	TGTGCCAGCAGCTTATTGGAGGGGGGGGGATCACCCCTCCACTTT
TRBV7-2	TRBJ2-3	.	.	CASSLAVYLLGASDAPDTQYF	TGTGCCAGCAGCTTAGCAGTGTATCTTTTAGGAGCCTCGGATGCCCCAGATACGCAGTATTTT
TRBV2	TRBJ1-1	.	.	CASSETGEAFF	TGTGCCAGCAGTGAGACAGGTGAAGCTTTCTTT
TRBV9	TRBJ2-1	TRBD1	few	CASSVDGTGRDEQFF	TGTGCCAGCAGCGTAGATGGGACAGGCAGGGATGAGCAGTTCTTC
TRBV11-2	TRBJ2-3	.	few	CASSPGQGQGTDTQYF	TGTGCCAGCAGCCCGGGGCAGGGACAAGGTACAGATACGCAGTATTTT
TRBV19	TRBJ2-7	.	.	CASSIREYVGEQYF	TGTGCCAGTAGTATACGGGAGTATGTCGGCGAGCAGTACTTC
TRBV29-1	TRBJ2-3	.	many	CSSTPVTDTQYF	TGCAGCTCAACCCCGGTAACAGATACGCAGTATTTT
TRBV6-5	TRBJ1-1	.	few	CASSYSDRNTEAFF	TGTGCCAGCAGTTACTCGGACAGGAACACTGAAGCTTTCTTT
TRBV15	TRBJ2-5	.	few	CATSRDRGRETQYF	TGTGCCACCAGCAGAGATCGGGGTAGAGAGACCCAGTACTTC
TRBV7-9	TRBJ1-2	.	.	CASSPPEAGRPTSYTF	TGTGCCAGCAGCCCTCCCGAGGCCGGACGGCCGACAAGCTACACCTTC
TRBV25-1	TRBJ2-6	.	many	CASSGLGGESGANVLTF	TGTGCCAGCAGTGGGCTAGGGGGGGAATCTGGGGCCAACGTCCTGACTTTC